This TCR beta chain was captured in a study of cytomegalovirus exposure and HLA in healthy donors. Overall study results and limits: Associated with HLA alleles at 0.05 false discovery rate in a later analysis were 17,000 or so TCR beta sequences.

As regards this clone: Its cognate antigen is unknown.

The PCR ran on 60 Vbeta and 13 Jbeta primers. Clones were sequenced by immunoSEQ multiplex PCR, and TCRdb holds only the in-frame ones, with some missing. This table holds about 140,000 clones, 65% to 80% found once. The TCR sequence derives from a man between 35 and 55 years old in good health and CMV-seronegative. The sequencing input was PBMCs.

The CDR3 bases are TGTGCCAGCAGTCAAGCAGGGAGCACAGATACGCAGTATTTT. Protein product: CASSQAGSTDTQYF. This chain connects TRBV7-3 to TRBJ2-3, with D perhaps TRBD1 (5 bases). Trimming took off 6 bases at V and 0 bases at J, with 10 bases between the two ends. CDR3 length: 14 amino acids. The germline CDR1 and CDR2 sequences are SGHTA and FQGTGA.